This TCR beta chain was recorded in a study of cytomegalovirus exposure and HLA in healthy donors. Germline assignment: CDR1 MNHNY and CDR2 SVGAGI (reference sequence). Trimming took 2 bases from V and 7 from J; bases not matched to a gene: 5. CDR3 length: 14 residues. The sample holds a few counts of this clone. PCR involved 60 Vbeta and 13 Jbeta primers. The method was immunoSEQ multiplex PCR; TCRdb's version includes in-frame clones alone and lacks a portion of them. Among some 140,000 clones listed, over 70% were seen once. The chain employs TRBV6-6 and TRBJ2-7, with TRBD1 matching over 10 bases. The sequencing input was PBMCs. The receptor was isolated from a man younger than 45 in good health and CMV-seropositive. The CDR3 DNA sequence: TGTGCCAGCAGTTACGACAGGGGGCCGGGTGAGCAGTACTTC. Amino acid sequence: CASSYDRGPGEQYF.